This T cell receptor beta chain was identified in a study of CD8 T cells in Susac syndrome. The authors reverse transcribed roughly 0.5 to 1 ug RNA with random hexamers. An immunoSEQ multiplex PCR amplified TCR beta CDR3 over 54 Vbeta and 13 Jbeta. TCRdb reprocessed the immunoSEQ multiplex PCR reads via MiXCR and lists one record per CDR3 protein. The sample has more than 100,000 distinct CDR3 sequences, 80% to 85% seen once. Both CD4+ and CD8+ T cells were negatively isolated, and TEMRA cells underwent FACS enrichment. Trimming stripped 0 bases from V and 0 bases from J, with 9 bases between. In germline, CDR1 is MNHEY, CDR2 SVGEGT. The CDR3 runs 16 residues.

The material sequenced was CD8+ T cells from PBMCs. The clonotype comes from a human donor with multiple sclerosis. The chain is built from TRBV6-2 or TRBV6-3 and TRBJ1-3, with D maybe TRBD1 (5 bases). DNA of the CDR3: TGTGCCAGCAGTTACTCCTCGGGGACCTCTGGAAACACCATATATTTT. Its protein product is CASSYSSGTSGNTIYF.